Following are 8 T cell receptor beta chains from one sample sequenced in a study of cytotoxic CD8 clonotypes in ibrutinib-treated CLL. Produced via immunoSEQ multiplex PCR; TCRdb's table is partial and in-frame only. The sample carries about 89,000 clones, around 80% recorded once. The specimen comprised PBMCs, sampled after 12 months of ibrutinib treatment. The receptors derive from a human donor with chronic lymphocytic leukemia.

The V gene is TRBV5-1, the J gene TRBJ2-3, with TRBD2 identical over 10 bases. CDR3 length equals 18 residues. The J segment lost 2 bases and the V segment lost 0 bases, leaving 9 bases of the junction unmatched. The germline CDR1 and CDR2 sequences are SGHRS and YFSETQ. The CDR3 bases are TGCGCCAGCAGCTTGGCCCGAGGTAGCGGGGGGCCCACAGATACGCAGTATTTT. Protein product: CASSLARGSGGPTDTQYF.

The chain couples TRBV10-1 to TRBJ2-3; D possibly corresponds to TRBD1 (6 bases). The germline V gene has CDR1 WNHNN and CDR2 SYGVQD (reference sequence). The CDR3 runs to 12 residues. Trimming stripped 8 bases from V and 2 bases from J, with 8 bases between. The CDR3 sequence is CASGQYTDTQYF. The DNA of the CDR3 is TGCGCCAGCGGACAGTACACAGATACGCAGTATTTT.

This clone was found a few times. The chain carries TRBV7-3 and TRBJ2-2; D is perhaps TRBD1 (6 bases). Trimming removed 5 bases from V and 0 bases from J, with 16 bases in between. The CDR3 loop spans 17 amino acids. CDR1 is SGHTA and CDR2 is FQGTGA in the germline V gene. For the CDR3, the DNA is TGTGCCAGCAGCGTTCAAACAGGGACCGCGAACACCGGGGAGCTGTTTTTT. Protein sequence: CASSVQTGTANTGELFF.

CDR3 protein: CASSPKGLGVNTEAFF. In nucleotides, the CDR3 is TGTGCCAGCAGCCCGAAAGGCCTCGGGGTGAACACTGAAGCTTTCTTT. The V gene is TRBV7-9, the J gene TRBJ1-1, with D hard to call. The V and J ends lost 5 bases and 0 bases respectively, with 16 bases between them. This CDR3 is 16 amino acids long. Germline assignment: CDR1 SEHNR and CDR2 FQNEAQ (reference sequence).

This clone was found a few times. The chain joins TRBV10-2 to TRBJ2-7; 7 bases match TRBD1. V lost 7 bases and J lost 0; bases outside the gene matches: 9. CDR3 length: 15 residues. Germline-derived CDR1 and CDR2 are WSHSY and SAAADI. DNA of the CDR3: TGCGCCAGCACTTCGGACAGGATGAGCTCCTACGAGCAGTACTTC. Protein product: CASTSDRMSSYEQYF.

This clone has ten or more counts. The rearrangement links TRBV6-1 to TRBJ2-7, with TRBD2 as a possible D gene (5 bases). There are 16 residues in the CDR3. Per the germline V gene, CDR1 is MNHNS and CDR2 is SASEGT. V was trimmed by 3 bases and J by 2 bases, leaving 17 bases between them. CDR3 sequence (DNA): TGTGCCAGCAGTGACCATACTAGGTCTGGAGCCTACGAGCAGTACTTC. Encoded protein: CASSDHTRSGAYEQYF.

This chain joins TRBV10-2 and TRBJ2-3, with unresolved D. The CDR3 extends over 14 amino acids. Germline V gene lookup returns CDR1 WSHSY and CDR2 SAAADI. V was trimmed by 7 bases and J by 4 bases, leaving 15 bases between them. CDR3 in amino acids: CASNLDGSADTQYF. For the CDR3, the DNA is TGCGCCAGCAATCTGGACGGATCGGCAGATACGCAGTATTTT.

This chain links TRBV25-1 with TRBJ1-1; TRBD1 matches at 7 bases. Per the germline V gene, CDR1 is MGHDK and CDR2 is SYGVNS. The junction had 8 bases not matched to a gene; V was cut back by 3 bases and J by 4 bases. CDR3 size: 15 residues. The CDR3 sequence: CASSDLGGGGTEAFF. CDR3 DNA sequence: TGTGCCAGCAGTGACCTAGGGGGCGGGGGCACTGAAGCTTTCTTT.